This T cell receptor (beta chain) was identified during a study of blood T cell repertoires in COVID-19. The germline CDR1 and CDR2 sequences are DFQATT and SNEGSKA (reference sequence). The CDR3 is 13 amino acids. Trimming took off 3 bases at V and 4 bases at J, with 10 bases between the two ends. Profiling relied on immunoSEQ multiplex PCR, and the TCRdb table lists in-frame clones only, not all of them. This table holds 190,000 or so clones, approximately 84% found once. This TCR came from a man in his forties or fifties who had recovered from COVID-19. The sample was PBMCs or T cells enriched from blood (not recorded which). The chain carries TRBV20-1 and TRBJ1-5; D call uncertain. Here the CDR3 DNA reads TGCAGTGCTAGTAGCGGGAGGAATCAGCCCCAGCATTTT. As protein: CSASSGRNQPQHF.